This is a list of T cell receptor beta chains from one sample in a study of T cell repertoires in cytomegalovirus infection. What these receptors recognize is not known. TCRdb redid the calling of the reads with MiXCR, one entry per CDR3 protein. The table includes about 830,000 distinct CDR3 sequences, less than 35% detected once. The source material was cultured CD8+ T cells from PBMCs, sampled from culture after CMV antigen stimulation. These receptors all stem from a human donor in good health (CMV status not recorded). Some clones in this sample may be carry-over from other donors' samples. CDR3s include the opening cysteine and the closing phenylalanine or tryptophan. The D gene is left open where the match is weak. A row's size may be missing; if present it is once, few, many or a size class.

CDR3nt	CDR3aa	d_gene	j_gene	v_gene	len	abundance
TGTGCCACCAGTGGAGGGGTCTCTGGCTACACCTTC	CATSGGVSGYTF	NA	TRBJ1-2	TRBV24-1	12	many
TGTGCCAGCAGTGGGCTAGCGGGGGGAACCGACTTCACAGATACGCAGTATTTT	CASSGLAGGTDFTDTQYF	TRBD2	TRBJ2-3	TRBV2	18	NA
TGTGCCAGCAGCTTTAGGGGACTAAGCGGGGGGGCAGATACGCAGTATTTT	CASSFRGLSGGADTQYF	TRBD2	TRBJ2-3	TRBV11-2	17	many
TGTGCCAGCAGCTTACTTGGGGAGGACTCCTACAATGAGCAGTTCTTC	CASSLLGEDSYNEQFF	NA	TRBJ2-1	TRBV11-2	16	few
TGTGCCACCAGTGATAACAGGGGGCAGGAAGGCTACACCTTC	CATSDNRGQEGYTF	TRBD1	TRBJ1-2	TRBV24-1	14	NA
TGTGCCAGTAGTATAAAAGGGATCGGGGAGCTGTTTTTT	CASSIKGIGELFF	NA	TRBJ2-2	TRBV19	13	few
TGCAGCGTTCAGGGAGGAACCGGGGAGCTGTTTTTT	CSVQGGTGELFF	NA	TRBJ2-2	TRBV29-1	12	NA
TGTGCCAGCAGTTACCGCTACAGGGGGGGCAATCAGCCCCAGCATTTT	CASSYRYRGGNQPQHF	TRBD1	TRBJ1-5	TRBV6-8	16	NA
TGCAGTGCAAGGGACAGTTTGAGCTCCTACAATGAGCAGTTCTTC	CSARDSLSSYNEQFF	TRBD1	TRBJ2-1	TRBV20-1	15	few
TGTGCCAGCAGCCCAGGACAGGGTCTGAATTCACCCCTCCACTTT	CASSPGQGLNSPLHF	TRBD1	TRBJ1-6	TRBV7-8	15	NA
TGTGCCAGCAGCACCGGGACATCGAGGTGGAATGAGCAGTTCTTC	CASSTGTSRWNEQFF	NA	TRBJ2-1	TRBV7-6	15	few
TGTGCCAGCAGCCTCGCCGGGAGGTGGAACGAGCAGTACTTC	CASSLAGRWNEQYF	TRBD2	TRBJ2-7	TRBV7-8	14	NA
TGTGCCAGCAGCCAAGAGTTGGACAATGAGCAGTTCTTC	CASSQELDNEQFF	NA	TRBJ2-1	TRBV4-2	13	few